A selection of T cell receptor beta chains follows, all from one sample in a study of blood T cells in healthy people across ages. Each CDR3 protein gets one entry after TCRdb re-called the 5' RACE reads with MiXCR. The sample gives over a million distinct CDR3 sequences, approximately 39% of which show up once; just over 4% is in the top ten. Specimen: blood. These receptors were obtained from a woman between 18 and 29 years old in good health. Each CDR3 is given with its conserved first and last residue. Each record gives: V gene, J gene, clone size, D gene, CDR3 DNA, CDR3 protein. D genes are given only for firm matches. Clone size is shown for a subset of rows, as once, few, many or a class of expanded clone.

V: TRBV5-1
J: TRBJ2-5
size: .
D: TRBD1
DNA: TGCGCCAGCAGTTCATTCGGGACAGCGCAAGAGACCCAGTACTTC
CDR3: CASSSFGTAQETQYF

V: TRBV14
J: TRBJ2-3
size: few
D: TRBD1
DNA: TGTGCCAGCAGCCAAACAGGGGCTGATACAGATACGCAGTATTTT
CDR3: CASSQTGADTDTQYF

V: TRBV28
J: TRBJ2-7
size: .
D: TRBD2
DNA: TGTGCCAGCAGTTTTCCGGGACTAGCGGGATCTTCCTCCTACGAGCAGTACTTC
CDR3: CASSFPGLAGSSSYEQYF

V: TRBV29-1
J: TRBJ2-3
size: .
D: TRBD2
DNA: TGCAGCGTTGAAGAGGGGCGGTTTAGCGGGAGCACAGATACGCAGTATTTT
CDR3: CSVEEGRFSGSTDTQYF

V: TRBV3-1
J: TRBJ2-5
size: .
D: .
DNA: TGTGCCAGCAGGCGCCCTGGGGAGACCCAGTACTTC
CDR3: CASRRPGETQYF

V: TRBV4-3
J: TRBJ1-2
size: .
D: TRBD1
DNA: TGCGCCAGCAGCCAAGATTGGGACAGGGGTGGCTACACCTTC
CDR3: CASSQDWDRGGYTF

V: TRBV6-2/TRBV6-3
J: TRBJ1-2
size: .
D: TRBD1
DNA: TGTGCCAGCATCCCGGGACAGGATCACTATGGCTACACCTTC
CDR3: CASIPGQDHYGYTF

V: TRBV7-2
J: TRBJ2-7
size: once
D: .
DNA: TGTGCCAGCAACTGGAGGGGGCGCGGTATCAGCGAGCAGTACTTC
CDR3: CASNWRGRGISEQYF

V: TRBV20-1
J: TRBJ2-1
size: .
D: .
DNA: TGCAGTGCTAGAGATAATTCCCATGAGCAGTTCTTC
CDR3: CSARDNSHEQFF

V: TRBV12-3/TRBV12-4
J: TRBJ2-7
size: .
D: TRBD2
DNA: TGTGCCACCGGGGGGAGGGGCTCCTACGAGCAGTACTTC
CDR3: CATGGRGSYEQYF

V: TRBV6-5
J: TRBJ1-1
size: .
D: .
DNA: TGTGCCAGCAGTTCCCCAATGTGGCTGAACACTGAAGCTTTCTTT
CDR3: CASSSPMWLNTEAFF

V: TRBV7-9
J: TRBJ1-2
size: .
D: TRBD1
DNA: TGTGCCAGCAGCTCCTGGGACAGGAGGGATAACTATGGCTACACCTTC
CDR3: CASSSWDRRDNYGYTF

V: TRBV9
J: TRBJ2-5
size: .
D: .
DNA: TGTGCCAGCAGCCCCGGGATCGATCAAGAGACCCAGTACTTC
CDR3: CASSPGIDQETQYF

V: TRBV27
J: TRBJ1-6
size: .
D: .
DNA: TGTGCCAGCAGAGAGGAGAGGGTAGCCTATAATTCACCCCTCCACTTT
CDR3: CASREERVAYNSPLHF

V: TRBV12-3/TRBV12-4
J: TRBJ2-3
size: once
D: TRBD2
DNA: TGTGCCAGCAGTTCTGGAACTAGCGGGGTCGACACAGATACGCAGTATTTT
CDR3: CASSSGTSGVDTDTQYF

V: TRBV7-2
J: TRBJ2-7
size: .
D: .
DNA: TGTGCCAGCAGCTTAGGTGCCATTCCCTCCTACGAGCAGTACTTC
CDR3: CASSLGAIPSYEQYF

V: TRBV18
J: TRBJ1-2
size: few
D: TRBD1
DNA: TGTGCCAGCTCAGAGGGACAGGGGGCTGGCGGCTACACCTTC
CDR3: CASSEGQGAGGYTF

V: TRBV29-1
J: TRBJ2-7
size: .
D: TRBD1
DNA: TGCAGCGCCACAAGGGGACAGATCTACGAGCAGTACTTC
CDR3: CSATRGQIYEQYF

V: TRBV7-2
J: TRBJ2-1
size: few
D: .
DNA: TGTGCCAGCAGCCCCGTGGGGGTGCGGTACAATGAGCAGTTCTTC
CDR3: CASSPVGVRYNEQFF

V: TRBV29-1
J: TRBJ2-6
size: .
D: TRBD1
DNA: TGCAGCGTTGAGACAGGGGGCTCTGGGGCCAACGTCCTGACTTTC
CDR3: CSVETGGSGANVLTF

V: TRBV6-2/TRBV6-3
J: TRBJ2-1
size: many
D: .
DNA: TGTGCCAGCAGGGTAGCCTACAATGAGCAGTTCTTC
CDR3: CASRVAYNEQFF

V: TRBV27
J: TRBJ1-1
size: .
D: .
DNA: TGTGCCAGCAGTTTATCAGGGACCCCGTTCAACACTGAAGCTTTCTTT
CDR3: CASSLSGTPFNTEAFF

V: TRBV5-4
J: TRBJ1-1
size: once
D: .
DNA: TGTGCCAGCAGCGGGGGACTCGGAGGGGACACTGAAGCTTTCTTT
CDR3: CASSGGLGGDTEAFF

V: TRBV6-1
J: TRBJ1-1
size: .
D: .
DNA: TGTGCCAGCAGTGAAGCACAGCCGAACACTGAAGCTTTCTTT
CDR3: CASSEAQPNTEAFF

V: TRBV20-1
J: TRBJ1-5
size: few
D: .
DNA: TGCAGTGCCAACCTAAACAGGGACAATCAGCCCCAGCATTTT
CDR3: CSANLNRDNQPQHF

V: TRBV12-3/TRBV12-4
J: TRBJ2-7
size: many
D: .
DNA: TGTGCCAGCAGTTTAGGCCACGGCCAGGAACAGTACTTC
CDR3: CASSLGHGQEQYF

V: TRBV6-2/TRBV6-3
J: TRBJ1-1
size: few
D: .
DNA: TGTGCCAGCAGTTCCCCTGTCCTGAACACTGAAGCTTTCTTT
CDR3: CASSSPVLNTEAFF

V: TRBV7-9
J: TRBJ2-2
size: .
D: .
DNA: TGTGCCAGCAGCTCCTCAATGGGGACCGGGGAGCTGTTTTTT
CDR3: CASSSSMGTGELFF

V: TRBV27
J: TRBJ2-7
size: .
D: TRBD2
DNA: TGTGCCAGCAGTCTACGGGGACTAGCGGGGGCCTACGAGCAGTACTTC
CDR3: CASSLRGLAGAYEQYF

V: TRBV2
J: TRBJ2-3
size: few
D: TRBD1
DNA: TGTGCCAGCAGCCGAGACGGACAGGGGCTAACAGATACGCAGTATTTT
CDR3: CASSRDGQGLTDTQYF

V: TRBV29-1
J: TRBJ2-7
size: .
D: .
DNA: TGCAGCGTTCGGATGGGGCCCTACGAGCAGTACTTC
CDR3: CSVRMGPYEQYF

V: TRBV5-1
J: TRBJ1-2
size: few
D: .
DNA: TGCGCCAGCAGCTTGAGCCAGTCGACATATGGCTACACCTTC
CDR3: CASSLSQSTYGYTF

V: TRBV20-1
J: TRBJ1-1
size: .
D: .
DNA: TGCAGTGCCATGGCAGGGAGGGACACTGAAGCTTTCTTT
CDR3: CSAMAGRDTEAFF